The source of this T cell receptor (beta chain) is a study of shared clonotypes between healthy human individuals. Study-wide findings and caveats: Lower generation probabilities were found for non-shared clonotypes than for those shared by all four donors.

The CDR3 spans 14 residues. Per germline, CDR1 ENHRY and CDR2 SYGVKD. V trimming: 2 bases; J trimming: 2 bases; junction bases outside the gene matches: 3. Assay: immunoSEQ multiplex PCR; the TCRdb copy retains only in-frame clones and omits some. Counted here are over a million clones, about 75% occurring once; the ten biggest clones make up 1.4%. Regarding this clone: Antigen specificity is unknown.

Specimen: memory CD4+ T cells sorted from blood. Subset noted: CD45RA-negative fraction. The source of this sequence is a man aged 18-30 years in good health. The V and J genes are TRBV10-3 and TRBJ2-7, with 7 bases lining up with TRBD2. CDR3 loop: CAISEHGLAYEQYF. Written as DNA, the CDR3 is TGTGCCATCAGTGAGCACGGACTAGCCTACGAGCAGTACTTC.